The rows below give T cell receptor beta chains drawn from one sample of a study of T cell responses to AZD1222 COVID-19 vaccine. Profiled with immunoSEQ multiplex PCR; TCRdb holds only in-frame clones, not every one. The sample lists roughly 100,000 clones, around 87% occurring once. The sample was peripheral blood, taken 28 days after the second AZD1222 dose. The receptors shown here come from an adult who received the AZD1222 COVID-19 vaccine. The conserved cysteine and the conserved F or W are not part of the CDR3 here. Clone size is not always given. Where it is, it says once, few, many or a class for expanded clones.

abundance: NA; j_gene: TRBJ1-2; v_gene: TRBV9; CDR3aa: ASSVEPGGPNYGYT
abundance: NA; j_gene: TRBJ2-7; v_gene: TRBV11-2; CDR3aa: ASSYLQGAGNEQY
abundance: NA; j_gene: TRBJ1-5; v_gene: TRBV23-1; CDR3aa: ASSHQGRNQPQH
abundance: NA; j_gene: TRBJ2-7; v_gene: TRBV6-5; CDR3aa: ASSYSTGGYEQY
abundance: NA; j_gene: TRBJ1-2; v_gene: TRBV2; CDR3aa: ASTERSPYGYT
abundance: NA; j_gene: TRBJ1-1; v_gene: TRBV19; CDR3aa: ASSATGYGDTEAF
abundance: NA; j_gene: TRBJ1-2; v_gene: TRBV5-1; CDR3aa: ASSRNQGFGYT
abundance: once; j_gene: TRBJ2-3; v_gene: TRBV5-1; CDR3aa: ASSDLSGTDTQY
abundance: NA; j_gene: TRBJ2-7; v_gene: TRBV5-1; CDR3aa: ASSSGTSGSWSYEQY
abundance: NA; j_gene: TRBJ1-2; v_gene: TRBV4-3; CDR3aa: ASSQESRGTTYGYT
abundance: NA; j_gene: TRBJ2-7; v_gene: TRBV30; CDR3aa: AWSLSYEQY
abundance: NA; j_gene: TRBJ2-2; v_gene: TRBV30; CDR3aa: AWSGGLYTGELF
abundance: NA; j_gene: TRBJ2-3; v_gene: TRBV12-1; CDR3aa: ASSATTGGATDTQY
abundance: NA; j_gene: TRBJ1-2; v_gene: TRBV18; CDR3aa: ASSPQTDGDYGYT
abundance: NA; j_gene: TRBJ2-3; v_gene: TRBV13; CDR3aa: ASSDGAHLTDTQY
abundance: NA; j_gene: TRBJ1-1; v_gene: TRBV7-8; CDR3aa: ASSPQGRLMNTEAF
abundance: NA; j_gene: TRBJ2-7; v_gene: TRBV13; CDR3aa: ASSLVGTGDGEQY
abundance: NA; j_gene: TRBJ2-7; v_gene: TRBV28; CDR3aa: ASTSGVPQGEQY
abundance: NA; j_gene: TRBJ2-7; v_gene: TRBV7-2; CDR3aa: ASSLELAAISYEQY
abundance: few; j_gene: TRBJ1-1; v_gene: TRBV29-1; CDR3aa: SVGGGNTEAF
abundance: NA; j_gene: TRBJ2-7; v_gene: TRBV20-1; CDR3aa: SAQGRNEQY
abundance: NA; j_gene: TRBJ2-1; v_gene: TRBV5-4; CDR3aa: ASSPTRVGEQF
abundance: once; j_gene: TRBJ1-1; v_gene: TRBV6-4; CDR3aa: ARMGQTEAF
abundance: NA; j_gene: TRBJ1-2; v_gene: TRBV5-1; CDR3aa: ASGDGQGGGYT
abundance: NA; j_gene: TRBJ1-5; v_gene: TRBV30; CDR3aa: AWSRAGDQPQH
abundance: once; j_gene: TRBJ2-2; v_gene: TRBV5-1; CDR3aa: ASRRRGDTGELF
abundance: NA; j_gene: TRBJ2-5; v_gene: TRBV11-2; CDR3aa: ASSSPQQGFQETQY
abundance: NA; j_gene: TRBJ2-5; v_gene: TRBV3-1/TRBV3-2; CDR3aa: ASSPNGETQY
abundance: NA; j_gene: TRBJ1-5; v_gene: TRBV4-1; CDR3aa: ASSQGQLRRPQH
abundance: NA; j_gene: TRBJ1-5; v_gene: TRBV6-5; CDR3aa: ASSYSRTGNQPQH